A single T cell receptor (beta chain) is shown here with its context. Its antigen target is currently unknown. Per-base quality was not reported, and no clone a single base away is much larger than it. V is pared back by 1 base and J by 4 bases, with 7 bases lying between the germline termini. From the germline V gene, CDR1 is SGHTA and CDR2 is FQGTGA. The CDR3 covers 13 residues, taking in both the cysteine and the phenylalanine. The read is trimmed to its CDR3 DNA, 39 bases read in frame from base 1. The data originate from a study of T cell repertoires in ileal Crohn's disease (dated by TCRdb to the late 2010s). A note on the overall study: Median disease duration was approximately 8 years, and about 35% of patients were identified as active smokers at the time of surgery. Every patient underwent surgery because of a complication, which was stricturing disease in about 61% and penetrating disease in 39%. Roughly half of the patients were given postoperative therapy, with around 20 on anti-TNF agents and about a dozen on thiopurines. Biopsies taken from the inflamed portion of the ileum in the surgical resection specimen were designated as M0 samples. Around 500 nanograms of biopsy DNA per sample were submitted for commercial TCRB immunosequencing. A prospective multicentre cohort supplied the 50 or so Crohn's disease patients whose TCR repertoires were analysed. Running in parallel with the study was a multicentre cohort set up to find predictors of early endoscopic recurrence following ileocolonic resection. Endoscopic postoperative recurrence was defined as a Rutgeerts score above i0. A total of around 150 mucosal samples from around 57 patients were sequenced, collected from several sites on the surgical specimen as well as at postoperative endoscopy.

Overall results and qualifications from the work: More high-frequency clones were carried by sorted CD8 T cells than by CD4 T cells, suggesting that mucosal expansions were mainly CD8. A significantly higher proportion of clonal expansions was observed in active smokers at surgery than in non-smokers (roughly 27% vs 19%, p=0.02). Mucosal CD4 and CD8 T cells were sorted and sequenced only in a subgroup of patients, whose size was not stated. Endoscopic recurrence was linked to a higher percentage of high-frequency clones at surgery, and recurrence occurred in every patient whose clonality exceeded 26.8% (18/57).

Read against the paper, the sample's time point label means: inflamed ileum from the surgical specimen. To be eligible, patients had to be adults with ileal or ileocolonic Crohn's disease and an indication for ileocolonic resection. Before DNA extraction, whole ileal mucosal biopsies were kept frozen at -80 degrees C. Genomic DNA was extracted from frozen whole biopsies with a TRizol-based method and quantified on a NanoDrop 2000 spectrophotometer. Receptors were amplified or captured by the immunoSEQ multiplex PCR assay. Adaptive Biotechnology amplified CDR3 regions from genomic DNA with a two-step multiplex PCR that controlled for amplification bias. Primers for every V and J gene segment were used in the first PCR, and barcodes and Illumina adapters were added in the second PCR. CDR3 libraries were sequenced on an Illumina instrument. The study's own analysis went as follows. Analysis combined the vendor-provided pipelines with custom analysis of raw data in R/Bioconductor under R version 3.3.0. Clonality, which ranges from 0 to 1, was calculated as the inverse of the normalised Shannon entropy across all productive clones. The repertoire share taken up by the top 100 clones defined high-frequency clones, and only clones that passed a 95% confidence test were kept. Overlap between samples was measured with the Morisita-Horn index, while repertoire diversity was measured with the Simpson index. The source is immuneACCESS, and TCRdb retained only in-frame sequences with V and J called. Part of the clones is not carried over; for the studies checked, unresolved V genes explain less than half of this, and the remainder is unexplained. V and J calls and clone size follow that table, whereas D and trimming were derived from the DNA. This sample comprises some 16,000 clones, 92% of them detected only once. 6.5% to 7.5% of the sample comes from the top ten.

This clonotype originated in an adult with Crohn's disease. Recombination linked TRBV7-3 to TRBJ2-5, with no confidently assigned D gene. The sample taken for sequencing was ileal tissue. Read as DNA, the sequence is TGTGCCAGCAGCTTAATGAAGGGAGAGACCCAGTACTTC. It translates to CASSLMKGETQYF.